The next 19 T cell receptor beta chains were all read from a single sample in a study of T cell responses to AZD1222 COVID-19 vaccine. Only in-frame clones appear in the TCRdb table, and some are missing; sequencing was by immunoSEQ multiplex PCR. The sample holds around 100,000 clones, 90% seen once. Material: peripheral blood, obtained on day 0 of AZD1222 vaccination. These receptors all stem from an adult in good health.

The V gene is TRBV6-6, the J gene TRBJ2-3, with 7 bases matching TRBD1. Germline-derived CDR1 and CDR2 are MNHNY and SVGAGI (reference sequence). V lost 7 bases, J lost 4 bases, and 14 bases stayed unmatched. The CDR3 is 16 amino acids. The chain's CDR3 is CASNGVGRGYADTQYF. As DNA, the CDR3 is TGTGCCAGCAACGGCGTGGGCAGGGGGTATGCAGATACGCAGTATTTT.

V usage is TRBV4-1 and J usage is TRBJ2-7; 9 nucleotides line up with TRBD2. Trimming removed 4 bases from V and 2 bases from J; junction bases left unmatched: 18. The germline V gene has CDR1 MGHRA and CDR2 YSYEKL. The length of the CDR3 is 19 residues. CDR3 residues: CASSLLIRGSGGPPYEQYF. The CDR3, as DNA: TGCGCCAGCAGCCTCCTAATCCGGGGTAGCGGGGGACCACCCTACGAGCAGTACTTC.

V usage is TRBV25-1 and J usage is TRBJ1-3, with TRBD1 matching 7 bases. This CDR3 has 14 residues. After removal of 3 bases from V and 1 base from J, the junction contained 0 bases not matched to a gene. In germline, CDR1 is MGHDK, CDR2 SYGVNS. CDR3 loop: CASSDRGSGNTIYF. For the CDR3, the DNA is TGTGCCAGCAGTGACAGGGGGTCTGGAAACACCATATATTTT.

This rearrangement joins TRBV23-1 to TRBJ1-2; D gene uncertain. TRBV23-1 is an ORF; its function is uncertain. V was trimmed by 2 bases and J by 6 bases, leaving 16 bases between them. This CDR3 has 15 residues. The CDR3 coding sequence is TGCGCCAGCAGTCAAAGGAAGTGGGGAACGGATGGCTACACCTTC. This translates into CASSQRKWGTDGYTF.

The chain couples TRBV5-1 to TRBJ2-5; TRBD1 matches 9 bases. V shed 3 bases, J shed 5 bases, and the junction held 8 bases outside the gene matches. The CDR3 covers 15 residues. Germline V gives CDR1 SGHRS, CDR2 YFSETQ. The CDR3 sequence: CASSSGQGHDETQYF. CDR3 DNA: TGCGCCAGCAGCTCGGGACAGGGACACGATGAGACCCAGTACTTC. The full variable domain, in which reference TRBV5-1 and TRBJ2-5 provide the parts outside the CDR3, is KAGVTQTPRYLIKTRGQQVTLSCSPISGHRSVSWYQQTPGQGLQFLFEYFSETQRNKGNFPGRFSGRQFSNSRSEMNVSTLELGDSALYLCASSSGQGHDETQYFGPGTRLLVL.

The chain links TRBV2 to TRBJ2-4, with D tentatively TRBD2 (5 bases). With 3 bases removed from V and 2 bases from J, the gap between germline ends came to 11 bases. This CDR3 has 15 amino acids. CDR1 and CDR2 (germline): SNHLY, FYNNEI. As DNA, the CDR3 is TGTGCCAGCAGTGAGGGGTGGGAGACCAAAAACATTCAGTACTTC. Translation gives CASSEGWETKNIQYF.

The V call is TRBV2, the J call TRBJ1-5; D not resolved. The CDR3 length is 13 residues. From germline, CDR1 is SNHLY and CDR2 FYNNEI. V was cut by 7 bases and J by 5 bases, with 12 bases left in between. CDR3 amino acids: CASNKDGYQPQHF. The CDR3 DNA follows: TGTGCCAGCAATAAGGACGGCTATCAGCCCCAGCATTTT.

The rearrangement links TRBV7-6 to TRBJ1-4; D is perhaps TRBD1 (5 bases). From germline, CDR1 is SGHVS and CDR2 FNYEAQ. V lost 4 bases and J 8 bases, leaving 20 bases between the germline ends. This CDR3 has 16 amino acids. CDR3 amino acids: CASSSGRQKSGEKLFF. CDR3 bases: TGTGCCAGCAGCTCCGGGCGACAGAAATCGGGAGAAAAACTGTTTTTT.

The chain links TRBV7-9 to TRBJ2-5; D is ambiguous. The CDR3 totals 10 residues. Trimming cost V 3 bases and J 5 bases, with 1 base left between them. The V gene's germline CDR1 is SEHNR and CDR2 FQNEAQ (reference sequence). CDR3 sequence (DNA): TGTGCCAGCAGCTTGGAGACCCAGTACTTC. Amino acid sequence: CASSLETQYF.

This rearrangement joins TRBV19 to TRBJ2-1; the match to TRBD1 covers 8 bases. The trim removed 3 bases at V and 4 bases at J, leaving 2 bases unmatched. The CDR3 runs 14 residues. CDR1 and CDR2 from the germline V gene are LNHDA and SQIVND (reference sequence). In DNA, the CDR3 is TGTGCCAGTAGTATTCAGGGGGCGTACAATGAGCAGTTCTTC. This codes for CASSIQGAYNEQFF.

The chain carries TRBV7-9 and TRBJ2-3; the D gene is possibly TRBD2 (5 bases). V shed 6 bases and J shed 1 base, with 8 bases lying between them. CDR3 length: 13 residues. CDR1 and CDR2 from the germline V gene are SEHNR and FQNEAQ (reference sequence). The CDR3 loop reads CASSLGGTDTQYF. Written as DNA, the CDR3 is TGTGCCAGCAGTCTCGGGGGCACAGATACGCAGTATTTT.

The V and J genes are TRBV9 and TRBJ1-5; the match to TRBD1 covers 8 bases. The CDR3 consists of 13 residues. Trimming at V came to 7 bases and at J to 1 base, leaving 1 base not matched to a gene. From germline, CDR1 is SGDLS and CDR2 YYNGEE. This CDR3 is CASGDRSNQPQHF. CDR3 nucleotide sequence: TGTGCCAGCGGGGACAGGAGCAATCAGCCCCAGCATTTT.

The chain has TRBV29-1 and TRBJ1-2; unclear D gene. The CDR3 contains 11 residues. Trimming removed 5 bases at V and 3 bases at J, with 7 bases between. Germline V gives CDR1 SQVTM, CDR2 ANQGSEA. CDR3 loop: CSVWVDYGYTF. In DNA, the CDR3 is TGCAGCGTTTGGGTCGACTATGGCTACACCTTC.

The rearrangement uses TRBV6-5 and TRBJ1-4, with 9 positions matching TRBD1. In germline, CDR1 is MNHEY, CDR2 SVGAGI. The ends lost 9 bases at V and 10 bases at J; junction bases unmatched: 9. The CDR3 extends over 13 amino acids. CDR3: CASRDRERGKLFF. CDR3 in DNA: TGTGCCAGTCGGGACAGGGAGAGGGGAAAACTGTTTTTT.

This chain connects TRBV10-2 to TRBJ1-5; D gene unclear. Germline assignment: CDR1 WSHSY and CDR2 SAAADI. This CDR3 has 17 amino acids. Between the trimmed V and J ends, which lost 3 bases and 1 base, there was a span of 16 bases. CDR3 sequence reads: CASSDGWGYRSNQPQHF. CDR3 sequence (DNA): TGCGCCAGCAGTGATGGGTGGGGATATAGGAGCAATCAGCCCCAGCATTTT.

This chain connects TRBV5-4 to TRBJ1-2, with TRBD1 matching over 9 bases. CDR3 length: 13 residues. The germline V gene has CDR1 SGHNT and CDR2 YYREEE (reference sequence). Trimming cost V 2 bases and J 8 bases; bases outside gene matches: 4. The CDR3 spells CASSLQGAGGYTF. DNA of the CDR3: TGTGCCAGCAGCTTACAGGGGGCAGGGGGCTACACCTTC.

The V call is TRBV4-2, the J call TRBJ2-4; D is undetermined. V lost 5 bases, J lost 0 bases, and 14 bases lay in between. The CDR3 extends over 16 amino acids. Germline V gene data show CDR1 as LGHNA and CDR2 as YNFKEQ. CDR3 bases: TGTGCCAGCAGCATTCACGGTGGGCTAGCCAAAAACATTCAGTACTTC. Encoded protein: CASSIHGGLAKNIQYF.

This chain links TRBV2 with TRBJ2-5; 7 bases map to TRBD1. CDR1 is SNHLY and CDR2 is FYNNEI in the germline V gene. The CDR3 extends over 14 amino acids. Trimming cost V 5 bases and J 1 base; bases outside gene matches: 4. The CDR3 is CASSQGDSQETQYF. CDR3 coding DNA: TGTGCCAGCAGTCAGGGGGACAGCCAAGAGACCCAGTACTTC. Full variable domain (remainder filled in from reference TRBV2 and TRBJ2-5): EPEVTQTPSHQVTQMGQEVILRCVPISNHLYFYWYRQILGQKVEFLVSFYNNEISEKSEIFDDQFSVERPDGSNFTLKIRSTKLEDSAMYFCASSQGDSQETQYFGPGTRLLVL.

V and J are TRBV19 and TRBJ1-1; no definite D call. Trimming shortened V by 5 bases and J by 0 bases, and 16 bases separated the two germline ends. The germline gives CDR1 LNHDA, CDR2 SQIVND (reference sequence). CDR3 length: 16 residues. CDR3 coding DNA: TGTGCCAGTAGTGTACTACGGGGAGTAATGAACACTGAAGCTTTCTTT. This encodes CASSVLRGVMNTEAFF.